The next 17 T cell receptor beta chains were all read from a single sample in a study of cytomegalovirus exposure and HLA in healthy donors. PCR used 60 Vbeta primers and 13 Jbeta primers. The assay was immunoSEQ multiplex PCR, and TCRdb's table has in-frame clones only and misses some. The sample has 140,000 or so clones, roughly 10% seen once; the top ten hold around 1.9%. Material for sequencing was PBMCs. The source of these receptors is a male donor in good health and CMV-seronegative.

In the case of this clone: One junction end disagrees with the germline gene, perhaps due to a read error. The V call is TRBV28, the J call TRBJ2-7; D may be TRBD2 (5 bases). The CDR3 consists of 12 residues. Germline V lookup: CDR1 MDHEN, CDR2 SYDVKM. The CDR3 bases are TGTGCCAGCAGTTTGAAGACCGGGAACACCGGCTTC. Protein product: CASSLKTGNTGF.

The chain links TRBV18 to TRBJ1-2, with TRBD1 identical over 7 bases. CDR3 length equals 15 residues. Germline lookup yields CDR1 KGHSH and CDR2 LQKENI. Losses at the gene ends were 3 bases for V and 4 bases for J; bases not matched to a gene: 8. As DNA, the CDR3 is TGTGCCAGCTCACCCTGGAGGGGACAGTCCTATGGCTACACCTTC. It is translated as CASSPWRGQSYGYTF.

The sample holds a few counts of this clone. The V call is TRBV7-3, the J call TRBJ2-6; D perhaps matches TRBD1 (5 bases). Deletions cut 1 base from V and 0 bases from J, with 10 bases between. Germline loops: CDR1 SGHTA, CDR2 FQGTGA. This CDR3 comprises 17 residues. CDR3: CASSLRQSSSGANVLTF. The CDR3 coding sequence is TGTGCCAGCAGCTTAAGACAGAGTAGCTCTGGGGCCAACGTCCTGACTTTC.

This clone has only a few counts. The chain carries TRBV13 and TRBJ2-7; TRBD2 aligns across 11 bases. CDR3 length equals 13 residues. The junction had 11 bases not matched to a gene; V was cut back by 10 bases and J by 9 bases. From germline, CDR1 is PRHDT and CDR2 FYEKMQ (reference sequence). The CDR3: CATKTSGIQGQYF. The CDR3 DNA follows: TGTGCCACCAAGACTAGCGGGATTCAGGGGCAGTACTTC.

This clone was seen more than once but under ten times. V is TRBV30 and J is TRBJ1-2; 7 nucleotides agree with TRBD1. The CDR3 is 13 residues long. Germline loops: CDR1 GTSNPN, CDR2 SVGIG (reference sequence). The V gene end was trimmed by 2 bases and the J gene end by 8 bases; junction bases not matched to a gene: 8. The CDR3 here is CAWSPTGVRGYTF. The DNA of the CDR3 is TGTGCCTGGAGTCCTACAGGGGTGCGGGGCTACACCTTC.

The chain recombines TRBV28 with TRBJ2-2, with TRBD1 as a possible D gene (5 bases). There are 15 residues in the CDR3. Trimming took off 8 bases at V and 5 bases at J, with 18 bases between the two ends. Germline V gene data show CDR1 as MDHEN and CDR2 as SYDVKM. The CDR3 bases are TGTGCCAGCCTGACAATCCGACAGTCGACCGGGGAGCTGTTTTTT. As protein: CASLTIRQSTGELFF.

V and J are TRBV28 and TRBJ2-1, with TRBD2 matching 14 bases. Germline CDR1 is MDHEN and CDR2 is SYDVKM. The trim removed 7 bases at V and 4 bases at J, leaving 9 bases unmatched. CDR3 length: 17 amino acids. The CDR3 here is CASTLGLAGVPYNEQFF. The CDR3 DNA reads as TGTGCCAGCACCCTGGGACTAGCGGGAGTCCCTTACAATGAGCAGTTCTTC.

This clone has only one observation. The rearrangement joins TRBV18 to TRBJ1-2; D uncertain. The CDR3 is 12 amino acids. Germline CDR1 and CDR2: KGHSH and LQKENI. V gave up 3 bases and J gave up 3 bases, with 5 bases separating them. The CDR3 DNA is TGTGCCAGCTCACCCCGGGACTATGGCTACACCTTC. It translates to CASSPRDYGYTF.

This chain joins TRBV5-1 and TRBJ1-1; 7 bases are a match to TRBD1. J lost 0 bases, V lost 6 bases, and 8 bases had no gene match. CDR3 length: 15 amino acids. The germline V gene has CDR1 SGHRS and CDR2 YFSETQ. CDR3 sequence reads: CASKDRALMNTEAFF. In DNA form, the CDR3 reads TGCGCCAGCAAAGACAGGGCCCTCATGAACACTGAAGCTTTCTTT.

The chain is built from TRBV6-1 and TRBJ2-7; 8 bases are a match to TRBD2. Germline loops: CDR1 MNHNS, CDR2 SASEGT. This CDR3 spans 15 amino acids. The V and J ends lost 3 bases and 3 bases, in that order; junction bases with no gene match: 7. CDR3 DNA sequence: TGTGCCAGCAGTGAGGGGCGAGCGGGAGTCTACGAGCAGTACTTC. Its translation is CASSEGRAGVYEQYF.

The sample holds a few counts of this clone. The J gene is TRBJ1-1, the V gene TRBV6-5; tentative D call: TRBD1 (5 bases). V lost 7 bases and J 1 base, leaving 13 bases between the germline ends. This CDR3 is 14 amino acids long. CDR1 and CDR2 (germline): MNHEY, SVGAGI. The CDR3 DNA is TGTGCCAGCACCACGATCAGGGAGAACACTGAAGCTTTCTTT. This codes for CASTTIRENTEAFF.

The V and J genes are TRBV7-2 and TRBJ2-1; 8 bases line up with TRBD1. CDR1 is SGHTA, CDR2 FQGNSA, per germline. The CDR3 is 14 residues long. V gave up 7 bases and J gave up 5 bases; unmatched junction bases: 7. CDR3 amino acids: CASNQGARNNEQFF. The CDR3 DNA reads TGTGCCAGCAATCAGGGGGCCAGGAACAATGAGCAGTTCTTC.

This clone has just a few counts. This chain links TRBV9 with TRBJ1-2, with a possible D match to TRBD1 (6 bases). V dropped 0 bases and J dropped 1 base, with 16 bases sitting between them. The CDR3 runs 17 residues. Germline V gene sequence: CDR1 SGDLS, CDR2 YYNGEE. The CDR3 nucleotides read TGTGCCAGCAGCGTAGAACGGGACACCGTTCTTAACTATGGCTACACCTTC. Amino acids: CASSVERDTVLNYGYTF.

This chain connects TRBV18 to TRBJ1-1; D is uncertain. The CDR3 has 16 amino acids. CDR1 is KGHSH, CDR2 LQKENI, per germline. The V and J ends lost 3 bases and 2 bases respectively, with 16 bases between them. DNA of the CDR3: TGTGCCAGCTCACCCCAACGGGGAGGAGTCAACACTGAAGCTTTCTTT. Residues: CASSPQRGGVNTEAFF.

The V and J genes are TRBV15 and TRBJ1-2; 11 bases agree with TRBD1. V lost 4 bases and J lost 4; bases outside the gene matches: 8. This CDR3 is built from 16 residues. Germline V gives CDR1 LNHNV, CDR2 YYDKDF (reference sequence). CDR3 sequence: CATSKGQGVTVYGYTF. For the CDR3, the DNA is TGTGCCACCAGCAAGGGACAGGGGGTTACGGTCTATGGCTACACCTTC.

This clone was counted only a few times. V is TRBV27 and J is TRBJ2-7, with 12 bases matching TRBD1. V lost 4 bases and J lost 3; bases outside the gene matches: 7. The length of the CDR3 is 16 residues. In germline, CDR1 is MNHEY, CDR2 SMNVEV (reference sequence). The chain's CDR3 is CASSSGRDRGHYEQYF. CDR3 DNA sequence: TGTGCCAGCAGTTCCGGGAGGGACAGGGGGCACTACGAGCAGTACTTC.

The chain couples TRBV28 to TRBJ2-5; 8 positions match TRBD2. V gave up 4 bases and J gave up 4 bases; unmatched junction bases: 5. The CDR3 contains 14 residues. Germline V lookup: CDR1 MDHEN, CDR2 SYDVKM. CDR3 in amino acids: CASSSGAGVETQYF. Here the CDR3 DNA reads TGTGCCAGCAGTTCGGGAGCGGGAGTAGAGACCCAGTACTTC.